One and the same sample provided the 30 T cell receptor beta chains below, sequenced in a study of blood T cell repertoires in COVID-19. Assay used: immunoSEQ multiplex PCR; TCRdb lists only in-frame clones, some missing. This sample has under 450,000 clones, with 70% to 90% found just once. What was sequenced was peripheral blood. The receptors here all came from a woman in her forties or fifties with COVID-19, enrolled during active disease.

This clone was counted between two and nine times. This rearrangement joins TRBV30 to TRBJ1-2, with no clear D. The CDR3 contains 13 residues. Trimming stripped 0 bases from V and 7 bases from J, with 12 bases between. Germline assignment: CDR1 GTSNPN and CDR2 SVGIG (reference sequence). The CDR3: CAWSVLEPSGYTF. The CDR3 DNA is TGTGCCTGGAGTGTACTCGAACCCTCTGGCTACACCTTC.

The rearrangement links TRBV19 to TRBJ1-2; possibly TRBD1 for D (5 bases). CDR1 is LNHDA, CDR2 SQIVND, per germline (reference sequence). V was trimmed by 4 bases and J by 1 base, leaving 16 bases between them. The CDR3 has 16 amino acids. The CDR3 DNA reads TGTGCCAGTAGTAGGGGCGACGGAACACTTAACTATGGCTACACCTTC. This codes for CASSRGDGTLNYGYTF.

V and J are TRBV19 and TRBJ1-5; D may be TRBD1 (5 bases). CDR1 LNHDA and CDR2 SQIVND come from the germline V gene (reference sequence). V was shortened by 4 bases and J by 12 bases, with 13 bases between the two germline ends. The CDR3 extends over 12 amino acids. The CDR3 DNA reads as TGTGCCAGTAGTACCTCTGACAGTCGCCAGCATTTT. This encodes CASSTSDSRQHF.

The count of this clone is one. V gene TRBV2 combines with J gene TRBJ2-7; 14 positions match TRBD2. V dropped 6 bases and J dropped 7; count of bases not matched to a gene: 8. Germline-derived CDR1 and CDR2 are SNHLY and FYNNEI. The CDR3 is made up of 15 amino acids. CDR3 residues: CASRTPGLAGAEQYF. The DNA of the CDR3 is TGTGCCAGCAGAACCCCGGGACTAGCGGGGGCGGAGCAGTACTTC.

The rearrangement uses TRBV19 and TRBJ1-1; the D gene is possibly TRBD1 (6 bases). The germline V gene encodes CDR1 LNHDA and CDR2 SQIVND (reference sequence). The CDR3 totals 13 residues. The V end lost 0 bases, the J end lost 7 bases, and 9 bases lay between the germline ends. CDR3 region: CASSIDRTDEAFF. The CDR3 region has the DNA TGTGCCAGTAGTATAGATCGGACAGATGAAGCTTTCTTT.

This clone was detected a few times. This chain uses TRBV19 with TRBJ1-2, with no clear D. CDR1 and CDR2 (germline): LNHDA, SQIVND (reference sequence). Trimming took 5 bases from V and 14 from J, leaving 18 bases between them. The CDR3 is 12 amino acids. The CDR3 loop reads CASSWLTLPRTF. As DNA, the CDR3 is TGTGCCAGTAGTTGGCTGACTTTGCCGCGGACCTTC.

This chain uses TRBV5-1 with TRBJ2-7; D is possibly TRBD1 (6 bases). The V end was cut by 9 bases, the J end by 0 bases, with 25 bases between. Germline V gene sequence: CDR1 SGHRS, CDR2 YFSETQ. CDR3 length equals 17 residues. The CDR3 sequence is CANSSGQYHRSSYEQYF. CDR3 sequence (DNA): TGCGCCAACAGTTCCGGACAGTACCACCGGAGCTCCTACGAGCAGTACTTC.

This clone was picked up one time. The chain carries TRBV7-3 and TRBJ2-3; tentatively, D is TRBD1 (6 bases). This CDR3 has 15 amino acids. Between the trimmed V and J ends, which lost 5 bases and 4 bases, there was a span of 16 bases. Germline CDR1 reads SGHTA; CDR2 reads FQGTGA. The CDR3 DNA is TGTGCCAGCAGCCCTAGGAAGAAGGGGGCAGATACGCAGTATTTT. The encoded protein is CASSPRKKGADTQYF.

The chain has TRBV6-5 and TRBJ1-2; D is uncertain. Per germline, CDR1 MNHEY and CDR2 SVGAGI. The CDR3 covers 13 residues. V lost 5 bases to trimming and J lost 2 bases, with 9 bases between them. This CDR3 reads CASSLQKNYGYTF. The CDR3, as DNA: TGTGCCAGCAGTCTTCAGAAGAACTATGGCTACACCTTC.

In DNA, the CDR3 is TGTGCCAGCAGCCAAGATCCTTTAGGACAGTCGAACACCGGGGAGCTGTTTTTT. The encoded protein is CASSQDPLGQSNTGELFF. The chain recombines TRBV3-1 (or the pseudogene TRBV3-2) with TRBJ2-2; possibly TRBD1 for D (6 bases). V shed 0 bases and J shed 0 bases, with 14 bases lying between them. CDR1 is LGHDT, CDR2 YNNKEL, per germline (reference sequence). This CDR3 contains 18 residues.

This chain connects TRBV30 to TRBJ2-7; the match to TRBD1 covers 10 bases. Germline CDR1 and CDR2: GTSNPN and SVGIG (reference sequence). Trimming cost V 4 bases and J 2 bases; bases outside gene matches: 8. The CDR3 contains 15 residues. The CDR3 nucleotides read TGTGCCTGGACCCTCGGGACAGGGGCCCCCTACGAGCAGTACTTC. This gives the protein CAWTLGTGAPYEQYF.

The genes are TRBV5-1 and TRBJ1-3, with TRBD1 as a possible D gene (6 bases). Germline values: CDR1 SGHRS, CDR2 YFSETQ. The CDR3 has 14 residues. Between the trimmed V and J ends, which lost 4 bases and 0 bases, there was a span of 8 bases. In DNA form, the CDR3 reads TGCGCCAGCAGCCCGGACAGCTCTGGAAACACCATATATTTT. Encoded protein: CASSPDSSGNTIYF.

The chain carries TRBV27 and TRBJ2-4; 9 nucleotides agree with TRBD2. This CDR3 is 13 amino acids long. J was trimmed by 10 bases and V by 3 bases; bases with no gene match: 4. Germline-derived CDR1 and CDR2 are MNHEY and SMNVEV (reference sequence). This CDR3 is CASSFAGGLIQYF. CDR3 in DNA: TGTGCCAGCAGTTTTGCGGGGGGGCTAATTCAGTACTTC.

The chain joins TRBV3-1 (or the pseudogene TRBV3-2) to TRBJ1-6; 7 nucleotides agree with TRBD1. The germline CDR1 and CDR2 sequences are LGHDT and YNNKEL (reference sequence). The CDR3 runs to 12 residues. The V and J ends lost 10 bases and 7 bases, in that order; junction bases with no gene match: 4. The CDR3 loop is CATEQGNSPLHF. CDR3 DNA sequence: TGTGCCACAGAACAGGGGAATTCACCCCTCCACTTT.

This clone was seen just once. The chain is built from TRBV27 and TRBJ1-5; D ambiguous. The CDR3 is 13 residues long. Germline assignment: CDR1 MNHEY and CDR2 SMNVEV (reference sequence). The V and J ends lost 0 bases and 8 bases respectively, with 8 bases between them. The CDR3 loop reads CASSLSLVEPQHF. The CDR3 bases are TGTGCCAGCAGTTTATCTTTAGTGGAGCCCCAGCATTTT.

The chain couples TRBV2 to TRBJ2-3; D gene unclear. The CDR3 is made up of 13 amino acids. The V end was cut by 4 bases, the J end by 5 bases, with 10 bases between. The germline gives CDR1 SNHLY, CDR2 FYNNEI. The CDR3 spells CASSVNSGDTQYF. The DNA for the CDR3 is TGTGCCAGCAGTGTTAACTCTGGAGATACGCAGTATTTT.

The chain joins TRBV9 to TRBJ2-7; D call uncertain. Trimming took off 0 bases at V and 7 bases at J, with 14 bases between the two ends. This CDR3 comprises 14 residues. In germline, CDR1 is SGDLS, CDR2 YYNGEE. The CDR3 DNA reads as TGTGCCAGCAGCGTAGAGCCCGGCGGTCGAGAGCAGTACTTC. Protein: CASSVEPGGREQYF. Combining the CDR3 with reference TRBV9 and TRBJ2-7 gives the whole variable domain DSGVTQTPKHLITATGQRVTLRCSPRSGDLSVYWYQQSLDQGLQFLIQYYNGEERAKGNILERFSAQQFPDLHSELNLSSLELGDSALYFCASSVEPGGREQYFGPGTRLTVT.

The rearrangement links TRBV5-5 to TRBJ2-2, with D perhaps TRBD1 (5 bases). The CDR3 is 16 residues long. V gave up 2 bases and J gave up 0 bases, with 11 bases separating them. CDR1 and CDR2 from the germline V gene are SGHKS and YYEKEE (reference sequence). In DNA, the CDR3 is TGTGCCAGCAGCTTATGGGGCCTATCGAACACCGGGGAGCTGTTTTTT. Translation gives CASSLWGLSNTGELFF. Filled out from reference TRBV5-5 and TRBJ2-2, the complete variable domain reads DAGVTQSPTHLIKTRGQQVTLRCSPISGHKSVSWYQQVLGQGPQFIFQYYEKEERGRGNFPDRFSARQFPNYSSELNVNALLLGDSALYLCASSLWGLSNTGELFFGEGSRLTVL.

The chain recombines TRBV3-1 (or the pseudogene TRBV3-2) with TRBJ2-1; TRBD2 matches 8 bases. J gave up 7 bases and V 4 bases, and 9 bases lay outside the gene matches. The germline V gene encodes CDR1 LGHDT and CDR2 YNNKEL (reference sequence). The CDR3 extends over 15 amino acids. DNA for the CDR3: TGTGCCAGCAGCCTACCGGCGGGGGGTTCAAATGAGCAGTTCTTC. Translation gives CASSLPAGGSNEQFF.

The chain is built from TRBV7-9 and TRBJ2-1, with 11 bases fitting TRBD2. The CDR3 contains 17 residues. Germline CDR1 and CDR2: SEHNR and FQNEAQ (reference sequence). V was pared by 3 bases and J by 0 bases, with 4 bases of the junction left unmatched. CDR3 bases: TGTGCCAGCAGCTTCGGACTAGCGGGCCTCTCCTACAATGAGCAGTTCTTC. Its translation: CASSFGLAGLSYNEQFF. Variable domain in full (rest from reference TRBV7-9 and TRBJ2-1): DTGVSQNPRHKITKRGQNVTFRCDPISEHNRLYWYRQTLGQGPEFLTYFQNEAQLEKSRLLSDRFSAERPKGSFSTLEIQRTEQGDSAMYLCASSFGLAGLSYNEQFFGPGTRLTVL.

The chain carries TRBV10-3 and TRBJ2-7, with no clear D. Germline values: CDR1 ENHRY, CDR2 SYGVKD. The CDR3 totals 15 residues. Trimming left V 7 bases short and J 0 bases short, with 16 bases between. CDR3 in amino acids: CAITPSAAASYEQYF. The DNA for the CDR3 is TGTGCCATCACCCCATCCGCGGCAGCCTCCTACGAGCAGTACTTC.

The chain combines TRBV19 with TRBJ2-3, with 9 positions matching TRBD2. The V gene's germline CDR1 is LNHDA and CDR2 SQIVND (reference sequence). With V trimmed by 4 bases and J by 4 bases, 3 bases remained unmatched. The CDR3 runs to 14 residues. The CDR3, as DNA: TGTGCCAGTAGTAGGGTAGCGGGGGCAGATACGCAGTATTTT. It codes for CASSRVAGADTQYF.

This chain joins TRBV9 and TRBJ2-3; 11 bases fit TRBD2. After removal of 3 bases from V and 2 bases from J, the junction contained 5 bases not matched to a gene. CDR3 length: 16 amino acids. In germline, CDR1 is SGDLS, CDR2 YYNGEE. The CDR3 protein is CASSGTSGGSTDTQYF. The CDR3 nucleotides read TGTGCCAGCAGCGGCACTAGCGGGGGATCCACAGATACGCAGTATTTT.

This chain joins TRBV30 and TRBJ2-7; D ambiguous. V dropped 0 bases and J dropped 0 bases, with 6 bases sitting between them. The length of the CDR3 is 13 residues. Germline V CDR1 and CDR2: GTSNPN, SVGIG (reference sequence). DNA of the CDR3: TGTGCCTGGAGTGTACAGAGCTCCTACGAGCAGTACTTC. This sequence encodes CAWSVQSSYEQYF.

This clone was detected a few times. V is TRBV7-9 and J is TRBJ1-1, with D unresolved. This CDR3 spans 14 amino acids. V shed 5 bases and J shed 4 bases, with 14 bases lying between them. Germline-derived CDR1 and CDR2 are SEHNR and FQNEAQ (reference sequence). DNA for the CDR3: TGTGCCAGCAGCGGCCCGGGGTTGGTCACTGAAGCTTTCTTT. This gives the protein CASSGPGLVTEAFF. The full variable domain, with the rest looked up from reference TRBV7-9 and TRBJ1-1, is DTGVSQNPRHKITKRGQNVTFRCDPISEHNRLYWYRQTLGQGPEFLTYFQNEAQLEKSRLLSDRFSAERPKGSFSTLEIQRTEQGDSAMYLCASSGPGLVTEAFFGQGTRLTVV.

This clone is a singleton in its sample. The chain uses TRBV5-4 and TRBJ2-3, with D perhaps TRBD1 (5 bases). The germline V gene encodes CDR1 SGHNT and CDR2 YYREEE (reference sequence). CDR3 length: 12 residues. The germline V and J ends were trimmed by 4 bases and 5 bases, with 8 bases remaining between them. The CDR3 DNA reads TGTGCCAGCAGCCCCCAGGGAGATACGCAGTATTTT. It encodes CASSPQGDTQYF.

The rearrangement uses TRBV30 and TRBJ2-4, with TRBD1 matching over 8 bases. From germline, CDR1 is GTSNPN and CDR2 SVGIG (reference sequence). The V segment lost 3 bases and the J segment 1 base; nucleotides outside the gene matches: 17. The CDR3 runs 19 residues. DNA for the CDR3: TGTGCCTGGAGCGCGGACAGGGCATTAGGGAATTTGGCCAAAAACATTCAGTACTTC. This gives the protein CAWSADRALGNLAKNIQYF.

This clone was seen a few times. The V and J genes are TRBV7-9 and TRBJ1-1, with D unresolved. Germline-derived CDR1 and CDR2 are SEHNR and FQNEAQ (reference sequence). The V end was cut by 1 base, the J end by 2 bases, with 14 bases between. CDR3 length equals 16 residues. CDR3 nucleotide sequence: TGTGCCAGCAGCTTAGTCTCAGTGGGAGAAAACACTGAAGCTTTCTTT. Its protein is CASSLVSVGENTEAFF.

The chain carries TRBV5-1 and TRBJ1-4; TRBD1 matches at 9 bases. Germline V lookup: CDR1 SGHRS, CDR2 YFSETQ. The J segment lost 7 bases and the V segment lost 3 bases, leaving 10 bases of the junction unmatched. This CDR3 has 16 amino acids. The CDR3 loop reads CASSWGQGSSPEKLFF. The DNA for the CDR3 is TGCGCCAGCAGCTGGGGACAGGGCTCCTCGCCTGAAAAACTGTTTTTT.

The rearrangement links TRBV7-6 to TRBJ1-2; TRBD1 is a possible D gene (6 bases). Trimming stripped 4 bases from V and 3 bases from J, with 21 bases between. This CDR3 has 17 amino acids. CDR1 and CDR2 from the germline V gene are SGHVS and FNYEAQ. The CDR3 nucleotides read TGTGCCAGCAGCTCGCAATCCTTACAGGGTGGCGACTATGGCTACACCTTC. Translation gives CASSSQSLQGGDYGYTF.